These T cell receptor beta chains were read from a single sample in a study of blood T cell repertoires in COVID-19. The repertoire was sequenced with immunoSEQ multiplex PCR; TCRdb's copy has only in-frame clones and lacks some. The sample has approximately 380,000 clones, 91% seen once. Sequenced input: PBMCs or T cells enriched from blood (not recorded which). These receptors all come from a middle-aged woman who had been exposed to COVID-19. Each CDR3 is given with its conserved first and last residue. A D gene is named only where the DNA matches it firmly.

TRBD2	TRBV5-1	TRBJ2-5	CASSLDVGGPATQYF
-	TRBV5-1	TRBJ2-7	CASSVAAGPYEQYF
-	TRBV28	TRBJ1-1	CASTSRASAGNTEAFF
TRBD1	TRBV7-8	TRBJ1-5	CASSRTGTGYGAQHF
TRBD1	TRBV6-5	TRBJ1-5	CASKAGTANQPQHF
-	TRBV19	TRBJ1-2	CASSMTAFYGYTF
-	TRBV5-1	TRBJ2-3	CASSSGSPTDTQYF
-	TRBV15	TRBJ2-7	CATSGGYEQYF
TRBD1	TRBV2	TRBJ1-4	CASSVSQGDSNEKLFF
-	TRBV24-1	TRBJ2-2	CATSDYGDAGELFF
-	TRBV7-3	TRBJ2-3	CASSFIRGQTDTQYF
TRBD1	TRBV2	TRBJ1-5	CASSWTGGVNQPQHF
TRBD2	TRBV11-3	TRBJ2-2	CASSFGGWLAENTGELFF
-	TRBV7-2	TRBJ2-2	CASSLFRADGELFF
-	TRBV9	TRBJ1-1	CASSATVMNTEAFF
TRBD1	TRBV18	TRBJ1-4	CASSLTGGGGEKLFF
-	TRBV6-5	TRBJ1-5	CASTKEFSRDKVEHF
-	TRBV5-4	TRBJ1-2	CASSLDRMDGYTF
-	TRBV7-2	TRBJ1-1	CASSLDPGWTEAFF
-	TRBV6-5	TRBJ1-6	CASSRQYNSPLHF
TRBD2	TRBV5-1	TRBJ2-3	CASRTSGEVHTQYF
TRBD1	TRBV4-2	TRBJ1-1	CASSPRQGEGHNTEAFF
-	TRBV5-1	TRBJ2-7	CASSFGLTSYEQYF
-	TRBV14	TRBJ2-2	CASSHGSANTGELFF
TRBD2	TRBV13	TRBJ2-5	CASSLVGLAGDRETQYF
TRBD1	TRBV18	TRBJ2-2	CASSPSGTATNTGELFF
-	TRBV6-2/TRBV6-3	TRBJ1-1	CASSYDELLMNTEAFF
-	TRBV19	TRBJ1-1	CASSMVPQGNTEAFF
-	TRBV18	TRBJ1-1	CASSPIATGNTEAFF
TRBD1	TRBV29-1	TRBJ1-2	CSVADRGFSGYTF
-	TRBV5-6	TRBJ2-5	CASSFQQRRQETQYF
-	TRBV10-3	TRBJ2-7	CAISLRGNSYEQYF
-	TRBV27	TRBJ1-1	CASKTGNTEAFF
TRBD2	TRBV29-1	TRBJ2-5	CSVEDLGGDPQETQYF
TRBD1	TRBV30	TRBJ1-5	CACSRGPEQPQHF
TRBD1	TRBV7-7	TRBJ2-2	CASSLGTGGPPNTGELFF
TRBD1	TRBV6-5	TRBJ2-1	CASRGQATQFF
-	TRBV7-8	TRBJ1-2	CASSLVEESSGYTF
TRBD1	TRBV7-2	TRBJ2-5	CASSPRTGRETQYF
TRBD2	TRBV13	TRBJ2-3	CASSLKTSGADTQYF
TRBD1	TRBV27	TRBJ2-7	CASTSRMGQGYEQYF
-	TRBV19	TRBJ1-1	CASSIGPGFGENTEAFF